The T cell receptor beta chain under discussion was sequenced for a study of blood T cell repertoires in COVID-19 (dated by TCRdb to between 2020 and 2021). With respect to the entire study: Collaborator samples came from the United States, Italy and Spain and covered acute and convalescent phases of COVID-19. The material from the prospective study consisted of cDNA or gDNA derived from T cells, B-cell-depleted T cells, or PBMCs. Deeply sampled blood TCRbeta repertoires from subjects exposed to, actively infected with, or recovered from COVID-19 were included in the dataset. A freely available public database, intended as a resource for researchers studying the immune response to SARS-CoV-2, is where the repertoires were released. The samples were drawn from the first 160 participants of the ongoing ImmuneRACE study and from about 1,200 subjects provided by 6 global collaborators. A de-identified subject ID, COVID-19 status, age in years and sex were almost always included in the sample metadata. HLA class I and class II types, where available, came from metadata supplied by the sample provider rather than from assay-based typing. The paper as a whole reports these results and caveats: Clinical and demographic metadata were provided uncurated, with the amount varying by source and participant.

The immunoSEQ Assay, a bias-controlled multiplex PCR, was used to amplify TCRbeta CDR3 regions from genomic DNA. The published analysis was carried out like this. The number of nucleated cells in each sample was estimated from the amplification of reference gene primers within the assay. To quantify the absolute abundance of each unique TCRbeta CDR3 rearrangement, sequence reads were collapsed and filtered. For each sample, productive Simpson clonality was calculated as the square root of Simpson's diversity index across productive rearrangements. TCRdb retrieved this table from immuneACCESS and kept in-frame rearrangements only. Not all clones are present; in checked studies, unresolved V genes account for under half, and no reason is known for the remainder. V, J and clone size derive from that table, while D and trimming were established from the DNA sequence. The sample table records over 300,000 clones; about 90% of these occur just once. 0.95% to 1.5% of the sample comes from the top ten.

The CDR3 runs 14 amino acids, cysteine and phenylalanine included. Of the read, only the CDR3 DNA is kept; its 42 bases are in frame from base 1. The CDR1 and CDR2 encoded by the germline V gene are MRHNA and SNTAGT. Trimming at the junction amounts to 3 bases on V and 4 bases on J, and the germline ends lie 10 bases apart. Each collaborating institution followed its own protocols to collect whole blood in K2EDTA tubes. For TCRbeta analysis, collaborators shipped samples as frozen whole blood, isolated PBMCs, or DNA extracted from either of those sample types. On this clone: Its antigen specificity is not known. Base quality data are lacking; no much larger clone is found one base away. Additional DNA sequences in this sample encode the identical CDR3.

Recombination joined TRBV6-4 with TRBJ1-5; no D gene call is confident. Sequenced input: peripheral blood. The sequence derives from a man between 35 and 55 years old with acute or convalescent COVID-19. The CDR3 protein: CASSESGGNQPQHF. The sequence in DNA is TGTGCCAGCAGTGAATCGGGTGGAAATCAGCCCCAGCATTTT.